The 9 T cell receptor beta chains below were found in one sample sequenced in a study of tumor T cells in aggressive B-cell lymphoma. The assay was immunoSEQ multiplex PCR, and TCRdb's table has in-frame clones only and misses some. The table has around 4,500 clones, roughly nine tenths seen once. Source material: tumor tissue. The receptors were sampled from an adult with diffuse large B cell lymphoma.

This sequence joins TRBV19 and TRBJ2-3; maybe TRBD1 (7 bases). Germline V gives CDR1 LNHDA, CDR2 SQIVND (reference sequence). There are 14 residues in the CDR3. Trimming removed 10 bases from V and 5 bases from J, with 19 bases in between. The CDR3 DNA reads as TGTGCCACCCGAAACAGGGGAGGCGTAGATACGCAGTATTTT. This codes for CATRNRGGVDTQYF.

This chain joins TRBV4-3 and TRBJ2-1, with 7 nucleotides matching TRBD2. The germline V gene encodes CDR1 LGHNA and CDR2 YSLEER. The CDR3 covers 14 residues. The V and J ends lost 1 base and 11 bases, in that order; junction bases with no gene match: 8. The DNA for the CDR3 is TGCGCCAGCAGCCAAGCGTCGGGAGGAAATAAGCAGTTCTTC. It translates to CASSQASGGNKQFF.

V and J are TRBV6-6 and TRBJ1-2; 7 positions match TRBD1. The CDR3 loop spans 16 amino acids. Germline CDR1 is MNHNY and CDR2 is SVGAGI (reference sequence). J was trimmed by 2 bases and V by 7 bases; bases with no gene match: 13. CDR3 DNA sequence: TGTGCCAGCAACGGACAGGAGATCACGGGCAACTATGGCTACACCTTC. Protein product: CASNGQEITGNYGYTF.

This chain uses TRBV2 with TRBJ2-2, with D unclear. The CDR3 is made up of 11 amino acids. Germline V gene sequence: CDR1 SNHLY, CDR2 FYNNEI. V was trimmed by 6 bases and J by 10 bases, leaving 9 bases between them. CDR3 in DNA: TGTGCCAGCAGCCAAAGCCCGGAGCTGTTTTTT. Protein: CASSQSPELFF.

As for this clone: One end of the junction is discordant with germline, which a read error may explain. V usage is TRBV11-2 and J usage is TRBJ2-1, with 7 bases matching TRBD2. The CDR3 is made up of 14 amino acids. In germline, CDR1 is SGHAT, CDR2 FQNNGV. The CDR3 region has the DNA TGTGCCAGCAGCGGGGGGGACTTCTCTTTCTCCGGGATCTTC. Protein: CASSGGDFSFSGIF. Complete variable domain (other parts from reference TRBV11-2 and TRBJ2-1): EAGVAQSPRYKIIEKRQSVAFWCNPISGHATLYWYQQILGQGPKLLIQFQNNGVVDDSQLPKDRFSAERLKGVDSTLKIQPAKLEDSAVYLCASSGGDFSFSGIFGPGTRLTVL.

This chain links TRBV7-9 with TRBJ2-7; D is perhaps TRBD2 (5 bases). V was cut by 5 bases and J by 7 bases, with 9 bases left in between. This CDR3 is built from 11 residues. The germline V gene encodes CDR1 SEHNR and CDR2 FQNEAQ (reference sequence). In DNA, the CDR3 is TGTGCCAGCAGCATTTCGGGGGAGCAGTACTTC. Translated: CASSISGEQYF.

J is TRBJ2-7 and V is TRBV21-1; the table's D call, TRBD1, was not checked against the DNA. TRBV21-1 is noted as a pseudogene. The length of the CDR3 is 14 residues. The DNA of the CDR3 is TGTGCCAACGATCCCCAACAGGGAAACCACGAGCAGTACTTC. Protein sequence: CANDPQQGNHEQYF.

The chain couples TRBV7-2 to TRBJ2-3; a weak D match, TRBD2 (6 bases). Trimming removed 5 bases at V and 11 bases at J, with 17 bases between. Per the germline V gene, CDR1 is SGHTA and CDR2 is FQGNSA. This CDR3 contains 13 residues. In nucleotides, the CDR3 is TGTGCCAGCAGCCCCCGCCCCTCGGGGGTGCAGTATTTT. Its translation: CASSPRPSGVQYF.

V is TRBV7-2 and J is TRBJ2-3; 11 bases fit TRBD2. CDR1 is SGHTA and CDR2 is FQGNSA in the germline V gene. The CDR3 length is 18 residues. The ends lost 5 bases at V and 3 bases at J; junction bases unmatched: 13. The CDR3 sequence is CASSLGTSGSPETDTQYF. The CDR3 nucleotides are TGTGCCAGCAGCCTGGGAACTAGCGGGAGCCCCGAGACAGATACGCAGTATTTT.